Listed below are T cell receptor beta chains from one sample, sequenced in a study of T cell responses to AZD1222 COVID-19 vaccine. Some clones are missing from TCRdb's copy, which holds only in-frame ones; the method was immunoSEQ multiplex PCR. The table shows some 110,000 clones, with around 85% occurring only once. The material was peripheral blood, obtained 28 days after the second AZD1222 dose. Receptors were obtained from an adult who received the AZD1222 COVID-19 vaccine. Each CDR3 is given with its conserved first and last residue. D genes are given only for firm matches. Clone size is shown for a subset of rows, as once, few, many or a class of expanded clone.

clone size	J gene	D gene	V gene	CDR3 DNA	CDR3 protein
-	TRBJ1-2	-	TRBV9	TGTGCCAGCAGCGTAGAACAAAACTATGGCTACACCTTC	CASSVEQNYGYTF
once	TRBJ2-2	TRBD1	TRBV6-6	TGTGCCAGCAGGACCGGACAGGGGAACACCGGGGAGCTGTTTTTT	CASRTGQGNTGELFF
-	TRBJ1-1	-	TRBV30	TGTGCCATTAAGGGGTCTCCCGCGGACACTGAAGCTTTCTTT	CAIKGSPADTEAFF
-	TRBJ1-1	-	TRBV19	TGTGCCAGTACCCTGGGGGACACTGAAGCTTTCTTT	CASTLGDTEAFF
once	TRBJ1-2	-	TRBV5-1	TGCGCCAGCAGCTTGTCTCACAGCAACTATGGCTACACCTTC	CASSLSHSNYGYTF
few	TRBJ1-1	-	TRBV2	TGTGCCAGCAGTGAAACTGGACACATGATGAACACTGAAGCTTTCTTT	CASSETGHMMNTEAFF
-	TRBJ1-4	TRBD1	TRBV5-8	TGTGCCAGCAGCGCTCGGACAGGGGGCGGCGAAAAACTGTTTTTT	CASSARTGGGEKLFF
-	TRBJ2-4	TRBD2	TRBV19	TGTGCCAGTAGTATACGGGGGGGCTCTTCAAAAAACATTCAGTACTTC	CASSIRGGSSKNIQYF
-	TRBJ1-6	-	TRBV10-3	TGTGCCATCAGTGAGCAGGCCGGTCGCGCCTATAATTCACCCCTCCACTTT	CAISEQAGRAYNSPLHF
-	TRBJ2-2	TRBD1	TRBV7-3	TGTGCCAGCAGCTTAAACGGGAGGGACAGGGGGACCGGGGAGCTGTTTTTT	CASSLNGRDRGTGELFF
-	TRBJ1-2	-	TRBV11-2	TGTGCCAGCAGCTTCACAGGGACAAACTATGGCTACACCTTC	CASSFTGTNYGYTF
few	TRBJ1-5	-	TRBV7-6	TGTGCCAGCAGCTTGCAACCCGGGGACAAAAGGCAGCCCCAGCATTTT	CASSLQPGDKRQPQHF
once	TRBJ2-2	-	TRBV7-7	TGTGCCAGCAGCGTGAGCCGAAACACCGGGGAGCTGTTTTTT	CASSVSRNTGELFF
-	TRBJ2-3	TRBD2	TRBV7-9	TGTGCCAGCAGCCCGACGACTAGCGGGGGGAAGTATTTT	CASSPTTSGGKYF
-	TRBJ1-3	-	TRBV30	TGTGCCTGGAGTGCATCCATACAGTACTCTGGAAACACCATATATTTT	CAWSASIQYSGNTIYF
-	TRBJ2-5	-	TRBV5-4	TGTGCCAGCAGCTTGGTTAGGGAAGGGACCCAGTACTTC	CASSLVREGTQYF
-	TRBJ2-7	-	TRBV3-1/TRBV3-2	TGTGCCAGCAGGGAGGGGGGCTCCTACGAGCAGTACTTC	CASREGGSYEQYF
once	TRBJ1-2	-	TRBV9	TGTGCCAGCAGCGTATTCAATCCGAAGCCTTATGGCTACACCTTC	CASSVFNPKPYGYTF
-	TRBJ1-5	-	TRBV3-1/TRBV3-2	TGTGCCAGCAGCCTGGGCCCTCATCAGCCCCAGCATTTT	CASSLGPHQPQHF
few	TRBJ1-1	-	TRBV29-1	TGCAGCGTTAACAGGAGATCGAACACTGAAGCTTTCTTT	CSVNRRSNTEAFF
once	TRBJ1-2	TRBD1	TRBV24-1	TGTGCCACCAGTGGGGGGACCGGGACAGAAGTCTATGGCTACACCTTC	CATSGGTGTEVYGYTF
-	TRBJ2-2	-	TRBV30	TGTGCCTGGTACACCGGGGAGCTGTTTTTT	CAWYTGELFF
-	TRBJ1-4	TRBD1	TRBV6-5	TGTGCCAGCATCTCTGAGGGGGCCGTCAGGGGAAAACTGTTTTTT	CASISEGAVRGKLFF
-	TRBJ1-3	-	TRBV11-2	TGTGCCAGCAGCTTAGGCGGGGGGAGAGGAAACACCATATATTTT	CASSLGGGRGNTIYF
-	TRBJ2-7	TRBD1	TRBV5-1	TGCGCCAGCAGTCGTGACAGGGGCAGGAACGAGCAGTACTTC	CASSRDRGRNEQYF
few	TRBJ1-1	-	TRBV27	TGTGCCAGCAGTTTACAGGGAACGAACACTGAAGCTTTCTTT	CASSLQGTNTEAFF
-	TRBJ2-7	-	TRBV3-1/TRBV3-2	TGTGCCAGCAGCCAAGGGTGGACAGCCCCCTACGAGCAGTACTTC	CASSQGWTAPYEQYF
-	TRBJ2-7	-	TRBV3-1/TRBV3-2	TGTGCCAGCAGCCAAGATCAGGGCCGCTACGAGCAGTACTTC	CASSQDQGRYEQYF
-	TRBJ2-1	TRBD1	TRBV5-1	TGCGCCAGCAGCTTTGACAGGGGGCTGGGCAATGAGCAGTTCTTC	CASSFDRGLGNEQFF
-	TRBJ1-5	-	TRBV11-3	TGTGCCAGCAGCCCCGGGGGGTACGGCAATCAGCCCCAGCATTTT	CASSPGGYGNQPQHF
-	TRBJ2-5	-	TRBV11-2	TGTGCCAGCAGCTCCGGGTTGGGGGGAGTGGGAGAGACCCAGTACTTC	CASSSGLGGVGETQYF
-	TRBJ1-4	-	TRBV19	TGTGCCAGTAGGGGCTTGGGGCCCCCTAATGAAAAACTGTTTTTT	CASRGLGPPNEKLFF
once	TRBJ1-1	-	TRBV30	TGTGCCTGGAGTGTCGGGAACACTGAAGCTTTCTTT	CAWSVGNTEAFF
-	TRBJ1-4	TRBD1	TRBV7-9	TGTGCCAGCAGCCCATGGGACAGGGGAATGGGTGAAAAACTGTTTTTT	CASSPWDRGMGEKLFF
-	TRBJ1-3	-	TRBV6-5	TGTGCCAGCAGTAGACAGTCCTCTGGAAACACCATATATTTT	CASSRQSSGNTIYF
-	TRBJ2-3	-	TRBV18	TGTGCCAGCTCACCACCGGTTACGGGGGACACAGATACGCAGTATTTT	CASSPPVTGDTDTQYF
once	TRBJ2-3	TRBD1	TRBV5-1	TGCGCCAGCAGCCCGGGACAGTCGAATGGAGATACGCAGTATTTT	CASSPGQSNGDTQYF
-	TRBJ1-1	-	TRBV7-3	TGTGCCAGCAGCCCACAGGGCCCGAACACTGAAGCTTTCTTT	CASSPQGPNTEAFF
-	TRBJ1-5	TRBD1	TRBV6-4	TGTGCCAGCAGTGGCTTCGGAACAGGGGCCTACCAGGGGGATCAGCCCCAGCATTTT	CASSGFGTGAYQGDQPQHF
-	TRBJ2-2	-	TRBV4-3	TGCGCCAGCAGCCAACGCCTCTCCGGGGAGCTGTTTTTT	CASSQRLSGELFF
once	TRBJ1-5	-	TRBV3-1/TRBV3-2	TGTGCCAGCAGCCTGGACCTGGATCAGCCCCAGCATTTT	CASSLDLDQPQHF
-	TRBJ2-3	TRBD2	TRBV5-1	TGCGCCAGCAGCCCAGCGGGGGGGTTGGCAGATACGCAGTATTTT	CASSPAGGLADTQYF
-	TRBJ2-2	-	TRBV5-8	TGTGCCAGCAGCTTGGCCACAGGTCGGACCGGGGAGCTGTTTTTT	CASSLATGRTGELFF